This TCR beta chain was profiled in a study of shared clonotypes between healthy human individuals. Naivety among CD8 cells was defined by CD45RO negativity and positive CCR7 selection, thereby excluding terminally differentiated effector memory CD45RA+ cells. Assay used: immunoSEQ multiplex PCR; TCRdb lists only in-frame clones, some missing. This sample yields about 680,000 clones, of which around 92% are seen a single time; approximately 24% belongs to the top ten. Sequenced sample: naive CD8+ T cells sorted from blood. The TCR originated in a man aged 25-45 years in good health.

The CDR3 sequence: CASSPRTGQTGGELFF. CDR3 nucleotide sequence: TGTGCCAGCAGCCCCCGGACAGGACAAACCGGCGGGGAGCTGTTTTTT. V usage is TRBV9 and J usage is TRBJ2-2, with 7 bases identical to TRBD1. Germline V gene data show CDR1 as SGDLS and CDR2 as YYNGEE. This CDR3 is built from 16 residues. V shed 4 bases and J 7 bases; nucleotides not matched to a gene: 13.